The next 26 T cell receptor beta chains were all read from a single sample in a study of vaccination effects on CD4 cells after COVID-19. No cognate antigen is known for these TCRs. ViraFEST expansion of antigen-specific CD4+ T cells with viral peptide pools preceded sequencing. Cultured cells yielded isolated CD4+ T cells after 10 to 11 days. Profiled with immunoSEQ multiplex PCR; TCRdb holds only in-frame clones, not every one. The sample includes under 85,000 clones, around 74% of them seen just once. The specimen was CD4+ T cells from PBMCs cultured with HCoV-229E spike peptides, collected before COVID-19 vaccination. These receptors originate from a human donor who received a COVID-19 vaccine.

This rearrangement joins TRBV5-1 to TRBJ1-2, with D possibly matching TRBD1 (5 bases). Trimming took off 0 bases at V and 8 bases at J, with 14 bases between the two ends. CDR3 length: 14 amino acids. Per the germline V gene, CDR1 is SGHRS and CDR2 is YFSETQ. CDR3 DNA: TGCGCCAGCAGCTTGGTTGGGACCGGTGAAGGCTACACCTTC. Encoded protein: CASSLVGTGEGYTF.

This chain uses TRBV3-1 (or the pseudogene TRBV3-2) with TRBJ2-2, with D perhaps matching TRBD1 or TRBD2 (6 bases each). The ends were cut back, 3 bases at V and 4 bases at J, with 15 bases in the middle. CDR1 is LGHDT, CDR2 YNNKEL, per germline (reference sequence). The CDR3 totals 16 residues. CDR3 loop: CASSHPRGRGTGELFF. The CDR3, as DNA: TGTGCCAGCAGCCATCCACGGGGGCGGGGCACCGGGGAGCTGTTTTTT.

The V and J genes are TRBV28 and TRBJ1-1, with a tentative D call TRBD1 (5 bases). CDR1 is MDHEN and CDR2 is SYDVKM in the germline V gene. Trimming shortened V by 3 bases and J by 1 base, and 15 bases separated the two germline ends. This CDR3 spans 16 amino acids. The CDR3 DNA sequence: TGTGCCAGCAGTTTTGAATCGGCAGGGAAGAACACTGAAGCTTTCTTT. Translated, it gives CASSFESAGKNTEAFF.

The gene calls are TRBV9 and TRBJ2-1, with 8 nucleotides matching TRBD2. The J segment lost 1 base and the V segment lost 0 bases, leaving 9 bases of the junction unmatched. Germline values: CDR1 SGDLS, CDR2 YYNGEE. The CDR3 totals 18 residues. The DNA of the CDR3 is TGTGCCAGCAGCGTAGCCCTGCTTGCGGGGGGTTCCTACAATGAGCAGTTCTTC. This codes for CASSVALLAGGSYNEQFF.

V is TRBV5-1 and J is TRBJ2-5; D is ambiguous. This CDR3 comprises 14 residues. The germline gives CDR1 SGHRS, CDR2 YFSETQ. Trimming left V 2 bases short and J 2 bases short, with 10 bases between. CDR3 bases: TGCGCCAGCAGCTTCTCGGACGGACAAGAGACCCAGTACTTC. Its protein is CASSFSDGQETQYF.

The chain combines TRBV6-1 with TRBJ2-6; TRBD1 agrees at 7 bases. Germline lookup yields CDR1 MNHNS and CDR2 SASEGT. The trim removed 4 bases at V and 0 bases at J, leaving 6 bases unmatched. The CDR3 totals 17 residues. CDR3 sequence (DNA): TGTGCCAGCAGTGTTACAGGGGCCATCTCTGGGGCCAACGTCCTGACTTTC. It yields the protein CASSVTGAISGANVLTF.

The chain combines TRBV7-3 with TRBJ2-1, with TRBD2 matching over 15 bases. Germline V lookup: CDR1 SGHTA, CDR2 FQGTGA. V shed 0 bases and J 8 bases; nucleotides not matched to a gene: 2. The CDR3 extends over 16 amino acids. The CDR3 loop reads CASSLTGTSGGYEQFF. The CDR3 nucleotides are TGTGCCAGCAGCTTAACGGGGACTAGCGGGGGGTATGAGCAGTTCTTC.

The CDR3 bases are TGTGCCAGCAGCTTATTGCTAGCGGGGGCCGCGAACACCGGGGAGCTGTTTTTT. Protein sequence: CASSLLLAGAANTGELFF. This chain links TRBV11-3 with TRBJ2-2; TRBD2 agrees at 10 bases. The CDR3 length is 18 residues. V shed 2 bases and J 0 bases; nucleotides not matched to a gene: 6. From germline, CDR1 is SGHNT and CDR2 YENEEA.

This chain uses TRBV12-3 or TRBV12-4 with TRBJ1-4, with D unclear. The CDR3 runs to 12 residues. Written as DNA, the CDR3 is TGTGCTAGTCGGGCCTTGAATGAAAAACTGTTTTTT. As protein: CASRALNEKLFF.

The chain has TRBV3-1 (or the pseudogene TRBV3-2) and TRBJ1-2; D is possibly TRBD1 (6 bases). The V end lost 1 base, the J end lost 8 bases, and 11 bases lay between the germline ends. The CDR3 covers 13 residues. CDR1 is LGHDT, CDR2 YNNKEL, per germline (reference sequence). The CDR3 reads CASSQGMGGGYTF. The CDR3 bases are TGTGCCAGCAGCCAAGGAATGGGGGGCGGCTACACCTTC.

The chain employs TRBV2 and TRBJ1-2, with D perhaps matching TRBD1 (5 bases). V dropped 4 bases and J dropped 0 bases, with 9 bases sitting between them. The CDR3 covers 14 residues. Germline V lookup: CDR1 SNHLY, CDR2 FYNNEI. For the CDR3, the DNA is TGTGCCAGCAGTGTAGGGGCTGCTAACTATGGCTACACCTTC. It encodes CASSVGAANYGYTF.

This chain links TRBV7-9 with TRBJ1-5; D possibly corresponds to TRBD1 (6 bases). Germline assignment: CDR1 SEHNR and CDR2 FQNEAQ (reference sequence). The CDR3 has 13 residues. Trimming stripped 3 bases from V and 6 bases from J, with 9 bases between. The CDR3 protein is CASSFGDTQPQHF. The DNA for the CDR3 is TGTGCCAGCAGCTTTGGGGACACTCAGCCCCAGCATTTT.

This chain links TRBV29-1 with TRBJ1-6; D is unclear. Germline CDR1 reads SQVTM; CDR2 reads ANQGSEA. CDR3 length equals 13 residues. The V end lost 4 bases, the J end lost 4 bases, and 8 bases lay between the germline ends. CDR3 protein: CSVAYDYNSPLHF. As DNA, the CDR3 is TGCAGCGTTGCGTACGATTATAATTCACCCCTCCACTTT.

The rearrangement links TRBV5-3 to TRBJ1-4, with 8 bases identical to TRBD1. TRBV5-3 is flagged as an ORF with uncertain function. J was trimmed by 2 bases and V by 4 bases; bases with no gene match: 13. CDR3 length: 18 amino acids. The chain's CDR3 is CARSPPMFRTGTNEKLFF. Written as DNA, the CDR3 is TGTGCCAGAAGCCCCCCCATGTTCAGGACAGGGACTAATGAAAAACTGTTTTTT.

This clone was picked up a small number of times. This chain links TRBV24-1 with TRBJ1-3; the D gene is possibly TRBD1 (6 bases). CDR3 length: 13 residues. Looked up from germline, CDR1 is KGHDR and CDR2 is SFDVKD. V lost 12 bases and J 2 bases, leaving 13 bases between the germline ends. This CDR3 is CAASRGTGNTIYF. The CDR3 DNA is TGTGCCGCATCTAGGGGGACTGGAAACACCATATATTTT.

The CDR3 DNA reads TGTGCCAGCAGCTCCCAGACTAGTTCCTCCGGGGAGCTGTTTTTT. Its protein is CASSSQTSSSGELFF. V gene TRBV7-9 combines with J gene TRBJ2-2; TRBD2 is a possible D gene (6 bases). Germline-derived CDR1 and CDR2 are SEHNR and FQNEAQ (reference sequence). The CDR3 has 15 amino acids. Trimming removed 4 bases at V and 6 bases at J, with 15 bases between.

Only one count was recorded for this clone. CDR3 nucleotide sequence: TGTGCCAGCAGACCCCGGGACGCCAACTTCTACGAGCAGTACGTC. Its translation is CASRPRDANFYEQYV. The chain uses TRBV27 and TRBJ2-7, with D perhaps matching TRBD1 or TRBD2 (5 bases each). CDR3 length: 15 amino acids. Trimming removed 6 bases at V and 3 bases at J, with 18 bases between. Per the germline V gene, CDR1 is MNHEY and CDR2 is SMNVEV (reference sequence).

A few counts support this clone. V is TRBV3-1 (or the pseudogene TRBV3-2) and J is TRBJ1-1; unclear D gene. This CDR3 is 12 amino acids long. Trimming removed 4 bases at V and 8 bases at J, with 11 bases between. Looked up from germline, CDR1 is LGHDT and CDR2 is YNNKEL (reference sequence). The CDR3 here is CASSPRLGEAFF. The CDR3 bases are TGTGCCAGCAGCCCCCGGCTCGGGGAAGCTTTCTTT.

This clone was seen more than once but under ten times. The chain employs TRBV5-1 and TRBJ2-5; tentative D call: TRBD2 (5 bases). Trimming cost V 4 bases and J 0 bases, with 10 bases left between them. Looked up from germline, CDR1 is SGHRS and CDR2 is YFSETQ. The CDR3 is 14 residues long. The CDR3 spells CASSPGSNQETQYF. CDR3 coding DNA: TGCGCCAGCAGCCCGGGGTCCAACCAAGAGACCCAGTACTTC.

The chain is built from TRBV6-6 and TRBJ1-5; D perhaps matches TRBD1 (5 bases). CDR1 and CDR2 (germline): MNHNY, SVGAGI (reference sequence). This CDR3 spans 15 amino acids. The V gene lost 6 bases and the J gene lost 2 bases, with 14 bases spanning the gap. CDR3 in amino acids: CASRGAGGGNQPQHF. The DNA of the CDR3 is TGTGCCAGCAGAGGGGCCGGGGGTGGCAATCAGCCCCAGCATTTT.

The V call is TRBV6-5, the J call TRBJ2-3; 9 bases map to TRBD1. Germline-derived CDR1 and CDR2 are MNHEY and SVGAGI. V was clipped by 6 bases and J by 3 bases; unmatched bases: 7. The CDR3 is made up of 15 amino acids. The CDR3 is CASRRTGVGTDTQYF. The CDR3 DNA sequence: TGTGCCAGCAGGCGGACAGGGGTTGGGACAGATACGCAGTATTTT.

This clone was seen a handful of times. Different DNA sequences within this sample yield the same CDR3. The chain has TRBV18 and TRBJ1-2, with a tentative D call TRBD1 (5 bases). CDR1 and CDR2 (germline): KGHSH, LQKENI. The CDR3 extends over 13 amino acids. V was clipped by 3 bases and J by 0 bases, with 5 bases between them. For the CDR3, the DNA is TGTGCCAGCTCACCGACAGCTAACTATGGCTACACCTTC. Encoded protein: CASSPTANYGYTF.

The DNA of the CDR3 is TGTGCCAGCAGTACTACCGACAGGGGTTGGACCGGGGAGCTGTTTTTT. Residues: CASSTTDRGWTGELFF. This chain links TRBV27 with TRBJ2-2; 8 positions agree with TRBD1. After removal of 5 bases from V and 5 bases from J, the junction contained 10 bases not matched to a gene. CDR1 and CDR2 from the germline V gene are MNHEY and SMNVEV (reference sequence). CDR3 length equals 16 residues.

V usage is TRBV29-1 and J usage is TRBJ1-2, with 8 bases aligning to TRBD1. Per the germline V gene, CDR1 is SQVTM and CDR2 is ANQGSEA. The ends lost 4 bases at V and 3 bases at J; junction bases unmatched: 4. The CDR3 runs 13 residues. The CDR3 protein is CSVAGTGHYGYTF. Written as DNA, the CDR3 is TGCAGCGTTGCCGGGACAGGCCACTATGGCTACACCTTC.

The J gene is TRBJ2-5, the V gene TRBV19; 7 bases are shared with TRBD1. The CDR3 runs 14 residues. After removal of 3 bases from V and 2 bases from J, the junction contained 3 bases not matched to a gene. The germline V gene encodes CDR1 LNHDA and CDR2 SQIVND (reference sequence). CDR3 bases: TGTGCCAGTAGTATCCTGGACAGGCAAGAGACCCAGTACTTC. Amino acids: CASSILDRQETQYF.

This clone has more than one count but fewer than ten. The chain carries TRBV5-1 and TRBJ2-3, with D maybe TRBD1 (6 bases). Germline V lookup: CDR1 SGHRS, CDR2 YFSETQ. The CDR3 has 17 amino acids. Trimming removed 7 bases at V and 2 bases at J, with 23 bases between. The CDR3 loop reads CASRKGAGGGHTDTQYF. In DNA form, the CDR3 reads TGCGCCAGCCGCAAAGGGGCAGGTGGGGGACACACAGATACGCAGTATTTT.